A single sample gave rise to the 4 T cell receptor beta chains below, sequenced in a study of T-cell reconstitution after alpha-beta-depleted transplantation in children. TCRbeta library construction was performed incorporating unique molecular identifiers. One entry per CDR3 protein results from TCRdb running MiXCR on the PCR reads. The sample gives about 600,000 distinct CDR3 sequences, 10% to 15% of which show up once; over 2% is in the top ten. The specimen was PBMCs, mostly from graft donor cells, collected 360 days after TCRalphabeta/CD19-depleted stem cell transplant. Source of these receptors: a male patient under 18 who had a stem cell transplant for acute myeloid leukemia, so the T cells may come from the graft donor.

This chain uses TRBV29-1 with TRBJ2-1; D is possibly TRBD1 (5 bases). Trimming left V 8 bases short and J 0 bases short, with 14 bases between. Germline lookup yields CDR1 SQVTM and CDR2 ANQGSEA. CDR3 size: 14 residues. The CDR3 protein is CSIRQRLSYNEQFF. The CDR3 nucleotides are TGCAGCATACGACAGCGCCTCTCCTACAATGAGCAGTTCTTC.

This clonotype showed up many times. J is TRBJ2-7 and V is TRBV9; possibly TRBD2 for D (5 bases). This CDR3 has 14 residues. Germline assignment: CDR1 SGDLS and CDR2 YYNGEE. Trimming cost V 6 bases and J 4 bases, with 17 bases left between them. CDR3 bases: TGTGCCAGCACCCCCGGGGATAGTCGATACGAGCAGTACTTC. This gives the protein CASTPGDSRYEQYF.

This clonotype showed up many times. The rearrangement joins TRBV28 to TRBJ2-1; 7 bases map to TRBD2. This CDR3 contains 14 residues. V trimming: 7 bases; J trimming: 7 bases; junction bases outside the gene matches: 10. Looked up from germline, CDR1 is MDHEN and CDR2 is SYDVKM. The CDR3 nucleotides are TGTGCCAGCAAGTTGTCTAACGGGGGGAATGAGCAGTTCTTC. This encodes CASKLSNGGNEQFF.

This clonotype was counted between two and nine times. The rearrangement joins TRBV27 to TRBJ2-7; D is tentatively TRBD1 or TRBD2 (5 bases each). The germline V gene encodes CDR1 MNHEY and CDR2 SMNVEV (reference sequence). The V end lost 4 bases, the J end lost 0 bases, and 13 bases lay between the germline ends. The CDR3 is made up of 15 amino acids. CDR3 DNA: TGTGCCAGCAGTTCCCCGGGACGTGACTCCTACGAGCAGTACTTC. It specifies CASSSPGRDSYEQYF.